The 18 T cell receptor beta chains presented below share a single source sample, sequenced in a study of blood T cell repertoires in COVID-19. Profiling relied on immunoSEQ multiplex PCR, and the TCRdb table lists in-frame clones only, not all of them. The table shows about 260,000 clones, with nearly 90% occurring only once. The sequencing input was peripheral blood. The receptor set was obtained from a human donor in a cohort sampled during active COVID-19.

The chain joins TRBV27 to TRBJ2-5, with D uncertain. This CDR3 comprises 13 residues. The germline CDR1 and CDR2 sequences are MNHEY and SMNVEV (reference sequence). Between the trimmed V and J ends, which lost 0 bases and 1 base, there was a span of 3 bases. CDR3 nucleotides: TGTGCCAGCAGTTTATCCAGCCAAGAGACCCAGTACTTC. As protein: CASSLSSQETQYF.

This clone came up once. The chain employs TRBV4-3 and TRBJ1-1; 7 bases line up with TRBD1. From germline, CDR1 is LGHNA and CDR2 YSLEER. Germline trimming cut 2 bases from V and 1 base from J; bases unmatched to any gene: 4. The CDR3 extends over 15 amino acids. The CDR3 nucleotides are TGCGCCAGCAGCCAAACCTACAGGGGGAACACTGAAGCTTTCTTT. Protein sequence: CASSQTYRGNTEAFF.

The chain has TRBV15 and TRBJ1-4; D call uncertain. Germline CDR1 LNHNV, CDR2 YYDKDF (reference sequence). This CDR3 comprises 14 residues. Trimming pared 6 bases from V and 5 bases from J, leaving 13 bases between. The CDR3 loop reads CATRHRGRNEKLFF. The CDR3 bases are TGTGCCACCAGGCACCGCGGGAGAAATGAAAAACTGTTTTTT. The complete variable domain, with remaining parts taken from reference TRBV15 and TRBJ1-4, reads DAMVIQNPRYQVTQFGKPVTLSCSQTLNHNVMYWYQQKSSQAPKLLFHYYDKDFNNEADTPDNFQSRRPNTSFCFLDIRSPGLGDTAMYLCATRHRGRNEKLFFGSGTQLSVL.

The chain carries TRBV12-3 or TRBV12-4 and TRBJ2-3, with 7 nucleotides matching TRBD2. CDR3 length: 13 amino acids. The DNA for the CDR3 is TGTGCGAGCGGTGGGAGGGGTGTGTTTACGCAGTATTTT. It specifies CASGGRGVFTQYF.

V usage is TRBV5-4 and J usage is TRBJ2-5; D not certain. V shed 0 bases and J shed 1 base, with 7 bases lying between them. The germline V gene has CDR1 SGHNT and CDR2 YYREEE (reference sequence). The CDR3 extends over 14 amino acids. The DNA for the CDR3 is TGTGCCAGCAGCTTGGTTCACTTCCAAGAGACCCAGTACTTC. It yields the protein CASSLVHFQETQYF.

This clone has only a few counts. V and J are TRBV27 and TRBJ1-1, with D possibly matching TRBD1 (5 bases). V shed 4 bases and J shed 0 bases, with 15 bases lying between them. This CDR3 has 16 residues. Germline V gene lookup returns CDR1 MNHEY and CDR2 SMNVEV (reference sequence). The CDR3 reads CASSSWRTSMNTEAFF. CDR3 nucleotide sequence: TGTGCCAGCAGTTCCTGGCGGACATCAATGAACACTGAAGCTTTCTTT.

The gene calls are TRBV4-3 and TRBJ2-6; TRBD1 is a possible D gene (5 bases). Trimming cost V 1 base and J 1 base, with 5 bases left between them. This CDR3 region has 15 residues. Per germline, CDR1 LGHNA and CDR2 YSLEER. The CDR3 DNA follows: TGCGCCAGCAGCCAAGCAGGGTCTGGGGCCAACGTCCTGACTTTC. Translating it yields CASSQAGSGANVLTF.

The V and J genes are TRBV6-5 and TRBJ2-7, with 7 bases matching TRBD2. The trim removed 6 bases at V and 5 bases at J, leaving 10 bases unmatched. Germline CDR1 reads MNHEY; CDR2 reads SVGAGI. The CDR3 extends over 14 amino acids. The chain's CDR3 is CASRDWGGSHEQYF. DNA for the CDR3: TGTGCCAGCAGAGATTGGGGGGGATCGCACGAGCAGTACTTC.

The chain employs TRBV5-8 and TRBJ1-4, with D perhaps TRBD1 (5 bases). V lost 7 bases to trimming and J lost 10 bases, with 14 bases between them. In germline, CDR1 is SGHTS, CDR2 YDEGEE. The CDR3 has 12 amino acids. CDR3 region: CASSGRGGKLFF. CDR3 DNA sequence: TGTGCCAGCTCAGGGCGCGGGGGAAAACTGTTTTTT.

The chain has TRBV15 and TRBJ2-3; D perhaps matches TRBD2 (5 bases). The CDR3 runs to 16 residues. Trimming took 0 bases from V and 4 from J, leaving 14 bases between them. The V gene's germline CDR1 is LNHNV and CDR2 YYDKDF (reference sequence). DNA for the CDR3: TGTGCCACCAGCAGAGAACTAGGAAATAGCGCAGATACGCAGTATTTT. Protein sequence: CATSRELGNSADTQYF.

This clone was found once. This chain joins TRBV30 and TRBJ2-7, with D perhaps matching TRBD2 (5 bases). Germline V gene lookup returns CDR1 GTSNPN and CDR2 SVGIG (reference sequence). The CDR3 spans 13 residues. Trimming took 3 bases from V and 4 from J, leaving 13 bases between them. The CDR3 spells CAWSRGELYEQYF. Written as DNA, the CDR3 is TGTGCCTGGAGCCGGGGAGAGCTTTACGAGCAGTACTTC.

V gene TRBV7-9 combines with J gene TRBJ2-7; D possibly corresponds to TRBD1 (6 bases). Germline CDR1 is SEHNR and CDR2 is FQNEAQ (reference sequence). V lost 6 bases and J 4 bases, leaving 10 bases between the germline ends. The CDR3 is 12 amino acids. The CDR3 DNA reads as TGTGCCAGCAGTTCGACAGGTTACGAGCAGTACTTC. Translating gives CASSSTGYEQYF.

This CDR3 reads CASSQFGSGEKLFF. The CDR3, as DNA: TGCGCCAGCAGCCAGTTCGGAAGCGGTGAAAAACTGTTTTTT. The rearrangement links TRBV4-1 to TRBJ1-4; D not certain. The ends were cut back, 3 bases at V and 7 bases at J, with 12 bases in the middle. The CDR3 spans 14 residues. The germline CDR1 and CDR2 sequences are MGHRA and YSYEKL.

The J gene is TRBJ2-7, the V gene TRBV5-4; a possible D gene is TRBD1 (6 bases). V was pared by 4 bases and J by 5 bases, with 22 bases between. Germline CDR1 reads SGHNT; CDR2 reads YYREEE (reference sequence). This CDR3 contains 16 residues. CDR3 region: CASSGLGGPVRNEQYF. CDR3 DNA sequence: TGTGCCAGCAGCGGTCTTGGGGGCCCAGTCAGAAACGAGCAGTACTTC. Using reference TRBV5-4 and TRBJ2-7 for the parts outside the CDR3, the full variable domain is ETGVTQSPTHLIKTRGQQVTLRCSSQSGHNTVSWYQQALGQGPQFIFQYYREEENGRGNFPPRFSGLQFPNYSSELNVNALELDDSALYLCASSGLGGPVRNEQYFGPGTRLTVT.

The V call is TRBV4-1, the J call TRBJ1-2; 9 bases fit TRBD1. This CDR3 is 17 amino acids long. The ends lost 4 bases at V and 6 bases at J; junction bases unmatched: 15. Germline assignment: CDR1 MGHRA and CDR2 YSYEKL. CDR3 region: CASSPGTGNSPINGYTF. The DNA of the CDR3 is TGCGCCAGCAGCCCAGGGACAGGGAATTCTCCTATTAATGGCTACACCTTC.

This CDR3 is CASSLGGPQHF. In DNA form, the CDR3 reads TGTGCCAGCAGTTTAGGCGGGCCCCAGCATTTT. The chain couples TRBV12-3 or TRBV12-4 to TRBJ1-5; unclear D gene. Trimming removed 1 base at V and 9 bases at J, with 4 bases between. This CDR3 is built from 11 residues.

This clone is a singleton in its sample. The chain links TRBV7-2 to TRBJ2-7, with 10 bases identical to TRBD1. The CDR3 sequence is 16 residues long. V lost 1 base and J lost 2; bases outside the gene matches: 5. Germline assignment: CDR1 SGHTA and CDR2 FQGNSA. CDR3 DNA: TGTGCCAGCAGCTTAGTGCCGGGACAGGGGACCTACGAGCAGTACTTC. The encoded protein is CASSLVPGQGTYEQYF.

This clone was counted a few times. The rearrangement links TRBV10-1 to TRBJ2-6; 7 nucleotides match TRBD1. The V and J ends lost 6 bases and 4 bases, in that order; junction bases with no gene match: 6. CDR3 length: 15 amino acids. Germline lookup yields CDR1 WNHNN and CDR2 SYGVQD (reference sequence). CDR3: CASRPRGKGANVLTF. Here the CDR3 DNA reads TGCGCCAGCAGACCCAGGGGGAAAGGGGCCAACGTCCTGACTTTC.